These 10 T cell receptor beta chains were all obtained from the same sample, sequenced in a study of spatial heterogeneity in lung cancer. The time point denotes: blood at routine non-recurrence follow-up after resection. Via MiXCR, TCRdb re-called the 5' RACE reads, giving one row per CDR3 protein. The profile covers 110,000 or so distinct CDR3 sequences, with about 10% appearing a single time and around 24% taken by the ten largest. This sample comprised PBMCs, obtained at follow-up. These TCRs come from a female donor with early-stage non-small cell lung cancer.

CDR3 in amino acids: CASSPPSAQETQYF. Written as DNA, the CDR3 is TGTGCCAGCTCACCACCGAGCGCCCAAGAGACCCAGTACTTC. The rearrangement links TRBV18 to TRBJ2-5, with D hard to call. Per the germline V gene, CDR1 is KGHSH and CDR2 is LQKENI. Trimming removed 0 bases at V and 1 base at J, with 6 bases between. This CDR3 region has 14 residues.

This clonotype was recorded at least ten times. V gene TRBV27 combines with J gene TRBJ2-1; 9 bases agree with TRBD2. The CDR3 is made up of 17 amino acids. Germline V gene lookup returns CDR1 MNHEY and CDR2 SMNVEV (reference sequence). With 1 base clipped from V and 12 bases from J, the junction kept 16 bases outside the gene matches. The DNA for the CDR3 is TGTGCCAGCAGTTTATTCCCCATGGCTAGCGGGACTGGTGGGCAGTTCTTC. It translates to CASSLFPMASGTGGQFF.

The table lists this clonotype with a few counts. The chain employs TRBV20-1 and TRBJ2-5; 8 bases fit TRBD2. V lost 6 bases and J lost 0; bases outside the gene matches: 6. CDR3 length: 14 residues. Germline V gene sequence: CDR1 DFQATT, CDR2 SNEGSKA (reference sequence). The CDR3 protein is CSAKRETYQETQYF. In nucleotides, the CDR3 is TGCAGTGCCAAGCGGGAGACCTACCAAGAGACCCAGTACTTC.

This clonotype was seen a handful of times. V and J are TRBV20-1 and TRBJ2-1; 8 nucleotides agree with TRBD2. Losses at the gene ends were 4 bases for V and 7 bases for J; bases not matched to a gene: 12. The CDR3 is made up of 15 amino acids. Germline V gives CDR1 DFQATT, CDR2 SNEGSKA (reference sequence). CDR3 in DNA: TGCAGTGCTATCAGAGGGACTAGTTCAGAGAATGAGCAGTTCTTC. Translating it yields CSAIRGTSSENEQFF.

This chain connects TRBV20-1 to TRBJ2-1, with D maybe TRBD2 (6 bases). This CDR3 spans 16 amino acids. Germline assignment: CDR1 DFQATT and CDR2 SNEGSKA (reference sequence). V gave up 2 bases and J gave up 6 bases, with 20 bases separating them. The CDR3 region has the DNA TGCAGTGCTAGACCTCCTCTTAGCGGACGAGCCAATGAGCAGTTCTTC. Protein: CSARPPLSGRANEQFF.

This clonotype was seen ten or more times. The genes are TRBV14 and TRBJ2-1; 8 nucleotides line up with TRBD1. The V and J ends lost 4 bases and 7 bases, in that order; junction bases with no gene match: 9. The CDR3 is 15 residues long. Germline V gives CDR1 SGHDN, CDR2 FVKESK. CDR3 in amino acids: CASSPWTGSPNEQFF. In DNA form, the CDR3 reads TGTGCCAGCAGCCCTTGGACAGGGTCCCCAAATGAGCAGTTCTTC.

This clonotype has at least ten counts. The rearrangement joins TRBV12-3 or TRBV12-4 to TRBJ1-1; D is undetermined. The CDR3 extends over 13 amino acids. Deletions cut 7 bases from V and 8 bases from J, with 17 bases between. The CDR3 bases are TGTGCCAGCACCCTTCATAGTGGGAGCGAAGCTTTCTTT. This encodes CASTLHSGSEAFF.

CDR3 amino acids: CASNHGRTTDTQYF. CDR3 coding DNA: TGTGCCAGCAACCACGGGAGGACCACAGATACGCAGTATTTT. The chain employs TRBV7-9 and TRBJ2-3; 7 bases line up with TRBD2. J was trimmed by 2 bases and V by 7 bases; bases with no gene match: 6. The germline V gene encodes CDR1 SEHNR and CDR2 FQNEAQ (reference sequence). The CDR3 has 14 amino acids.

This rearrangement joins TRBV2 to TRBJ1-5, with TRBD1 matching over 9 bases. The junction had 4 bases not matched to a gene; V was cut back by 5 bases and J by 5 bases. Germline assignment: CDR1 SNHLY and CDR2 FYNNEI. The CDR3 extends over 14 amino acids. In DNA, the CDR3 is TGTGCCAGCAGTTCCGGGACAGGGTATCAGCCCCAGCATTTT. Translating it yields CASSSGTGYQPQHF.

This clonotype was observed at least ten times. The chain's CDR3 is CASSSRIAGSRRAQYF. The DNA for the CDR3 is TGTGCCAGCAGCTCCAGGATAGCGGGGTCCCGAAGGGCCCAGTACTTC. The genes are TRBV2 and TRBJ2-5; 8 nucleotides line up with TRBD2. The germline V gene encodes CDR1 SNHLY and CDR2 FYNNEI. Trimming removed 6 bases from V and 9 bases from J; junction bases left unmatched: 18. The CDR3 loop spans 16 amino acids.